The 4 T cell receptor beta chains given below trace back to one sample, sequenced in a study of shared clonotypes between healthy human individuals. Generated by immunoSEQ multiplex PCR, the TCRdb table keeps only in-frame clones and is missing some. In the table there are around 1.9 million clones, approximately 94% of which are singletons. CD45RO negativity and positive selection for CCR7 defined naive CD8 cells, a population that excluded terminally differentiated effector memory CD45RA+ cells. The source material was naive CD8+ T cells from PBMCs. The receptors were gathered from a man younger than 35 in good health. Some clones in this sample may be carry-over from other donors' samples.

The rearrangement joins TRBV28 to TRBJ2-3, with D unresolved. Trimming pared 6 bases from V and 4 bases from J, leaving 17 bases between. Germline assignment: CDR1 MDHEN and CDR2 SYDVKM. There are 15 residues in the CDR3. CDR3 DNA sequence: TGTGCCAGCAGCCTCGGCGTTCTCAGCGCAGATACGCAGTATTTT. It specifies CASSLGVLSADTQYF.

About this clone: Within the sample, other DNA sequences also encode this same CDR3. The rearrangement uses TRBV29-1 and TRBJ2-7; maybe TRBD2 (5 bases). V was trimmed by 4 bases and J by 6 bases, leaving 13 bases between them. CDR3 length: 12 amino acids. Germline lookup yields CDR1 SQVTM and CDR2 ANQGSEA. CDR3: CSVVAGGGEQYF. As DNA, the CDR3 is TGCAGCGTTGTGGCGGGTGGTGGCGAGCAGTACTTC.

The rearrangement joins TRBV9 to TRBJ2-7; TRBD2 agrees at 8 bases. CDR3 length: 14 amino acids. Trimming took 4 bases from V and 2 from J; bases not matched to a gene: 5. Germline CDR1 SGDLS, CDR2 YYNGEE. CDR3 sequence reads: CASSTRTSPYEQYF. The CDR3 DNA is TGTGCCAGCAGCACACGGACTAGCCCCTACGAGCAGTACTTC. Full variable domain (rest looked up from reference TRBV9 and TRBJ2-7): DSGVTQTPKHLITATGQRVTLRCSPRSGDLSVYWYQQSLDQGLQFLIQYYNGEERAKGNILERFSAQQFPDLHSELNLSSLELGDSALYFCASSTRTSPYEQYFGPGTRLTVT.

Concerning this clone: This specimen includes other DNA sequences encoding the same CDR3. The V gene is TRBV9, the J gene TRBJ1-5, with D possibly matching TRBD1 (5 bases). Trimming took 0 bases from V and 6 from J, leaving 7 bases between them. The CDR3 contains 13 residues. Germline V gene data show CDR1 as SGDLS and CDR2 as YYNGEE. The CDR3 sequence is CASSVGDGQPQHF. For the CDR3, the DNA is TGTGCCAGCAGCGTAGGGGACGGTCAGCCCCAGCATTTT. The full variable domain, its missing parts supplied by reference TRBV9 and TRBJ1-5, is DSGVTQTPKHLITATGQRVTLRCSPRSGDLSVYWYQQSLDQGLQFLIQYYNGEERAKGNILERFSAQQFPDLHSELNLSSLELGDSALYFCASSVGDGQPQHFGDGTRLSIL.